This T cell receptor beta chain appears in the sequencing data of a study of T cells after yellow fever vaccination. Study-wide findings and caveats: Among all clonotypes, a small share was observed in both CD4 and CD8 compartments.

This clonotype was seen at least ten times. Its antigen remains unknown. TCRdb re-analysed the 5' RACE reads in MiXCR, keeping a single row per CDR3 protein. The sample lists some 240,000 distinct CDR3 sequences, more than 3.5% occurring once. V was shortened by 5 bases and J by 2 bases, with 12 bases between the two germline ends. Germline assignment: CDR1 SGHRS and CDR2 YFSETQ. The CDR3 runs to 14 residues. The rearrangement uses TRBV5-1 and TRBJ2-3; D unresolved. The specimen comprised PBMCs, sampled 15 days after the yellow fever booster vaccination. This sequence was found in a man aged 18 to 35 who received the YFV17D yellow fever vaccine. The CDR3 protein is CASSLSPPTDTQYF. The CDR3 nucleotides read TGCGCCAGCAGTCTCAGCCCACCCACAGATACGCAGTATTTT.